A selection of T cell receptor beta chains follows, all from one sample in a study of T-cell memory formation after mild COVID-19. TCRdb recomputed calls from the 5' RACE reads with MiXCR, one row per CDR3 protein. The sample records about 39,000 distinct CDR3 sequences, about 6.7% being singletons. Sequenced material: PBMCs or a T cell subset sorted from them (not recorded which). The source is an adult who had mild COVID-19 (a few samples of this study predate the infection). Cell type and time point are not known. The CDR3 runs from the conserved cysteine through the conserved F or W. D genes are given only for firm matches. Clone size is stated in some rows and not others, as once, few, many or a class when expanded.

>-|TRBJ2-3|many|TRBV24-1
CATSEPPTDTQYF
TGTGCCACCAGTGAACCGCCTACAGATACGCAGTATTTT
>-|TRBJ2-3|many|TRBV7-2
CASSLAGRSTDTQYF
TGTGCCAGCAGCTTGGCGGGACGAAGCACAGATACGCAGTATTTT
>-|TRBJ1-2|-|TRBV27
CASSLRGGNGYTF
TGTGCCAGCAGTCTCCGAGGCGGCAATGGCTACACCTTC
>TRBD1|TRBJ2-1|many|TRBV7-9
CASSGLRGLRNNEQFF
TGTGCCAGCAGCGGATTAAGGGGGCTAAGGAACAATGAGCAGTTCTTC
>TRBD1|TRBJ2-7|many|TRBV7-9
CASSNRGAQYF
TGTGCCAGCAGTAACAGGGGCGCGCAGTACTTC
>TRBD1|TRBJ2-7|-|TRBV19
CASSAPGQGIYEQYF
TGTGCCAGTAGTGCCCCGGGACAGGGGATCTACGAGCAGTACTTC
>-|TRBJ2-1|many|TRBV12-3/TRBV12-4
CASSSAASWNEQFF
TGTGCCAGCAGTTCTGCTGCGAGTTGGAATGAGCAGTTCTTC
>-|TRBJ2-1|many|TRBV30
CAWSVPPTQTAVSF
TGTGCCTGGAGTGTACCCCCAACTCAGACAGCCGTGTCCTTC
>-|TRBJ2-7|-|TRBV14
CASSTWTEFLYF
TGTGCCAGCAGCACGTGGACCGAGTTTCTGTACTTC
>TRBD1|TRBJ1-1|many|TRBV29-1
CSVRTGWGTEAFF
TGCAGCGTCCGGACAGGGTGGGGCACTGAAGCTTTCTTT
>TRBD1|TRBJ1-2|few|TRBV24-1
CATSDGRTGENGYTF
TGTGCCACCAGTGACGGCAGGACAGGGGAGAATGGCTACACCTTC
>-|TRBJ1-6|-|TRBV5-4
CASSGQGINSPLHF
TGTGCCAGCAGCGGGCAGGGGATTAATTCACCCCTCCACTTT
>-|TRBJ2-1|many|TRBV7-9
CASRPIGGVGYNEQFF
TGTGCCAGCAGACCCATAGGAGGGGTCGGCTACAATGAGCAGTTCTTC
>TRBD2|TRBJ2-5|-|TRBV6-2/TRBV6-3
CASSYGLAGVPSPETQYF
TGTGCCAGCAGTTACGGGCTAGCGGGAGTCCCCTCTCCAGAGACCCAGTACTTC
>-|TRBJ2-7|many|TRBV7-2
CASTTGQSSYEQYF
TGTGCCAGCACCACTGGACAGAGTTCCTACGAGCAGTACTTC
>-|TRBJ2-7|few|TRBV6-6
CASSYGSGGPYF
TGTGCCAGCAGTTATGGGTCGGGGGGCCCGTACTTC
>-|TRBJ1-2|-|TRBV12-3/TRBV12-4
CASRRDGAGANYGYTF
TGTGCCAGCAGGCGGGACGGAGCCGGAGCTAACTATGGCTACACCTTC
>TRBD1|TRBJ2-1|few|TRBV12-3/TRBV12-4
CASTPGSRNRGLVDEQFF
TGTGCCAGCACGCCGGGGTCTAGGAACAGGGGGCTCGTGGATGAGCAGTTCTTC
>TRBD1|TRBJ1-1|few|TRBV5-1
CASSLAGPGQGDEAFF
TGCGCCAGCAGCTTGGCGGGCCCTGGACAGGGGGATGAAGCTTTCTTT
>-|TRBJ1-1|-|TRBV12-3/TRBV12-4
CASSLAGYDTEAFF
TGTGCCAGCAGTTTAGCAGGGTACGACACTGAAGCTTTCTTT
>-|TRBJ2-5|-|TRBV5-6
CASSFPAGGLGETQYF
TGTGCCAGCAGCTTCCCCGCGGGCGGGTTGGGGGAGACCCAGTACTTC
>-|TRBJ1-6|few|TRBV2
CASSDVAGVLYNSPLHF
TGTGCCAGCAGTGACGTGGCAGGGGTCCTCTATAATTCACCCCTCCACTTT
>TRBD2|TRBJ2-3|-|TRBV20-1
CSTLAGVSDTQYF
TGCAGTACCCTAGCGGGAGTCTCAGATACGCAGTATTTT